These 2 T cell receptor beta chains were sequenced from one sample in a study of HIV-infected patients and healthy controls. TCRdb re-called the 5' RACE reads with MiXCR, one entry per CDR3 protein. The repertoire includes 70,000 or so distinct CDR3 sequences, around 16% of them detected once, and around 6% sits in the top ten. Sequenced input: CD4+ T cells from blood. The receptors stem from a human donor in good health.

This chain links TRBV7-3 with TRBJ2-3; 9 bases agree with TRBD2. Germline V gene data show CDR1 as SGHTA and CDR2 as FQGTGA. V shed 3 bases, J shed 2 bases, and the junction held 3 bases outside the gene matches. CDR3 length: 15 residues. The CDR3 coding sequence is TGTGCCAGCAGCTTTGAGCGGGGGGTCACAGATACGCAGTATTTT. This codes for CASSFERGVTDTQYF.

The V call is TRBV14, the J call TRBJ1-1; the D is unclear. The V gene's germline CDR1 is SGHDN and CDR2 FVKESK. The CDR3 spans 13 residues. The V and J ends lost 3 bases and 5 bases respectively, with 10 bases between them. CDR3: CASSHSPGTEAFF. CDR3 sequence (DNA): TGTGCCAGCAGCCATTCTCCGGGAACTGAAGCTTTCTTT.